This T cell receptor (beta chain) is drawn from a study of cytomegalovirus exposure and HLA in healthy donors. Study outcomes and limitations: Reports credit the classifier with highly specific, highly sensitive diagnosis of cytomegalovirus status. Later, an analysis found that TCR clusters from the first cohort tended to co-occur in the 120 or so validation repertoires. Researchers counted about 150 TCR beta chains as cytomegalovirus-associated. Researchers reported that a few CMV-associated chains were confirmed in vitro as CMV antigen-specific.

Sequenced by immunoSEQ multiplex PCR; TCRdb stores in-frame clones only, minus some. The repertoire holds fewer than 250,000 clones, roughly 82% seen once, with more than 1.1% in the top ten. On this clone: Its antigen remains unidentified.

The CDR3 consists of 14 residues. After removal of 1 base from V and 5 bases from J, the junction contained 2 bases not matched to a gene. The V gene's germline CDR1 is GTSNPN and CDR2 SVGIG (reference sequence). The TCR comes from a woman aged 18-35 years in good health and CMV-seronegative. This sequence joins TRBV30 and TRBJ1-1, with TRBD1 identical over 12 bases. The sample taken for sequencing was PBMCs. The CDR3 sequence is CAWSGDRGPTEAFF. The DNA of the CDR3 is TGTGCCTGGAGTGGGGACAGGGGGCCAACTGAAGCTTTCTTT.